These T cell receptor beta chains were read from a single sample in a study of a mutant IDH1 vaccine in newly diagnosed glioma. The repertoire was sequenced with immunoSEQ multiplex PCR; TCRdb's copy has only in-frame clones and lacks some. The table has some 66,000 clones, around 84% seen once. No antigens are known for them. This sample comprised PBMCs, obtained from a glioma patient whose treatment included an IDH1 peptide vaccine. The receptors shown here come from a man aged 30-40 years with glioma. Each CDR3 is given with its conserved first and last residue. Fields, in order: V gene, J gene, D gene, clone size, CDR3 protein, CDR3 DNA. D genes are given only for firm matches. The listing skips clone size in some rows; elsewhere it reads once, few, many or a size class.

TRBV15	TRBJ2-5	TRBD2	-	CATSRDLTAGDAQETQYF	TGTGCCACCAGCAGAGATCTGACGGCGGGGGATGCCCAAGAGACCCAGTACTTC
TRBV18	TRBJ1-1	-	-	CASSPEIRSRSNTEAFF	TGTGCCAGCTCACCCGAGATAAGGTCACGGTCGAACACTGAAGCTTTCTTT
TRBV19	TRBJ1-2	-	-	CASSIARVGQTYGYTF	TGTGCCAGTAGTATTGCCCGGGTGGGACAAACTTATGGCTACACCTTC
TRBV28	TRBJ1-2	TRBD1	-	CASREQGYYGYTF	TGTGCCAGCAGAGAACAGGGGTACTATGGCTACACCTTC
TRBV5-4	TRBJ2-7	-	-	CASSRQESYEQYF	TGTGCCAGCAGCCGACAGGAGTCCTACGAGCAGTACTTC
TRBV5-1	TRBJ1-1	TRBD1	-	CASSLGRTGKTEAFF	TGCGCCAGCAGCTTGGGGAGGACAGGGAAGACTGAAGCTTTCTTT
TRBV7-8	TRBJ1-3	-	-	CASSPVQGVSGNTIYF	TGTGCCAGCAGCCCTGTCCAGGGCGTCTCTGGAAACACCATATATTTT
TRBV9	TRBJ2-7	TRBD1	-	CASSGPPGQGDHEQYF	TGTGCCAGCAGCGGACCGCCGGGACAGGGGGACCACGAGCAGTACTTC
TRBV27	TRBJ1-2	-	-	CASSLGHPYYGYTF	TGTGCCAGCAGTTTAGGTCACCCATACTATGGCTACACCTTC
TRBV10-2	TRBJ2-7	-	-	CASSERGATYEQYF	TGCGCCAGCAGTGAGAGAGGAGCGACTTACGAGCAGTACTTC
TRBV5-6	TRBJ1-2	-	-	CASSLGQANYGYTF	TGTGCCAGCAGCTTGGGGCAGGCTAACTATGGCTACACCTTC
TRBV6-1	TRBJ1-1	TRBD1	-	CASSISTGSTEAFF	TGTGCCAGCAGTATCTCGACAGGGAGCACTGAAGCTTTCTTT
TRBV25-1	TRBJ2-6	-	-	CASSEYATGANVLTF	TGTGCCAGCAGTGAATACGCTACGGGGGCCAACGTCCTGACTTTC
TRBV18	TRBJ2-2	TRBD1	-	CASSPRLGTVNTGELFF	TGTGCCAGCTCACCACGGCTCGGGACAGTGAACACCGGGGAGCTGTTTTTT
TRBV7-9	TRBJ1-5	-	-	CASSLGANQPQHF	TGTGCCAGCAGCTTAGGGGCCAATCAGCCCCAGCATTTT
TRBV7-2	TRBJ1-5	TRBD1	-	CASSPDRGQPQHF	TGTGCCAGCAGCCCGGACAGGGGGCAGCCCCAGCATTTT
TRBV6-1	TRBJ2-1	-	-	CASSDYGGAAYNEQFF	TGTGCCAGCAGTGATTATGGGGGGGCCGCCTACAATGAGCAGTTCTTC
TRBV2	TRBJ2-1	-	-	CASLSRAAEQFF	TGTGCCAGCCTGTCCCGAGCGGCTGAGCAGTTCTTC
TRBV19	TRBJ2-6	TRBD1	-	CASTPWTGELSGANVLTF	TGTGCCAGTACCCCTTGGACAGGGGAACTCTCTGGGGCCAACGTCCTGACTTTC
TRBV27	TRBJ2-7	-	once	CASSPLKAYEQYF	TGTGCCAGCAGTCCCCTTAAGGCCTACGAGCAGTACTTC
TRBV15	TRBJ2-7	TRBD1	-	CATSSTGTGNYEQYF	TGTGCCACCAGCTCTACCGGGACAGGGAACTACGAGCAGTACTTC